This TCR beta chain originates from a study of blood T cells in healthy people across ages. The wider study: Every two T cells gave about one barcoded beta molecule via template switching. Findings and limits, study-wide: Age brought a roughly linear fall in TCR beta diversity measured per million T cells. Expanded clonotype changes were possibly confounded by unknown donor CMV status. TCR beta diversity tracked closely with naive T cell percentage.

A second PCR of 7 to 11 cycles used a sample-barcoded 5' primer and a J-beta primer mix. TCRdb called the 5' RACE reads again in MiXCR, with one record for every CDR3 protein. Of around 1.5 million distinct CDR3 sequences listed, 30% to 40% were seen once; the top ten hold roughly 10%. J gave up 4 bases and V 8 bases, and 16 bases lay outside the gene matches. This CDR3 contains 17 residues. As concerns this clonotype: What it binds is unknown.

The rearrangement links TRBV12-3 or TRBV12-4 to TRBJ1-2; 10 positions agree with TRBD1. The receptor was derived from a woman in her thirties in good health. The sequencing input was blood. The CDR3 DNA follows: TGTGCCAGCTCCCTGACAGGGGGCGCATCATTCCCCTATGGCTACACCTTC. Its translation: CASSLTGGASFPYGYTF.